This TCR beta chain was recorded in a study of blood T cells in healthy people across ages. Study background: Template switching caught about one barcoded beta molecule for each two T cells. Whole-study findings and limits: Naive CD4+ cells and diversity were both higher in long-lived donors than in aged donors.

Germline lookup yields CDR1 SGHRS and CDR2 YFSETQ. The CDR3 has 18 residues. Notes on this clonotype: Its matching antigen is unknown. The junction departs from germline at one end; a sequencing error may be responsible.

Alongside a J-beta primer mix, a sample-barcoded 5' primer served in a second PCR lasting roughly 7 to 11 cycles. MiXCR was run by TCRdb on the 5' RACE reads, yielding one entry per CDR3 protein. The profile shows roughly 1,700,000 distinct CDR3 sequences, roughly 30% of them singletons. V usage is TRBV5-1 and J usage is TRBJ2-7; 10 positions agree with TRBD1. The sequencing input was blood. The receptor was isolated from a woman aged 25 to 39 in good health. The CDR3 loop is CAGSTSGTGATGYGEQYF. The CDR3 bases are TGCGCCGGCAGCACATCCGGGACAGGGGCCACTGGATACGGGGAGCAGTACTTC.